These T cell receptor beta chains were read from a single sample in a study of shared clonotypes between healthy human individuals. Produced via immunoSEQ multiplex PCR; TCRdb's table is partial and in-frame only. The top ten hold around 0.13% of the sample, which has some 2,100,000 clones, approximately 96% seen once. Sequencing input: naive CD4+ T cells sorted from blood. These TCRs come from a man younger than 35 in good health. The CDR3 runs from the conserved cysteine through the conserved F or W. D genes are given only for firm matches. Size tells how often a clone was seen (once, few, many) or the class of an expanded clone, and some rows leave it out.

d_call j_call v_call clone_size cdr3_aa cdr3_nt
- TRBJ2-1 TRBV7-7 once CASSLYSGVEQFF TGTGCTAGCAGCTTGTATTCGGGAGTGGAGCAGTTCTTC
- TRBJ1-5 TRBV30 - CAWSVTGLVNQPQHF TGTGCCTGGAGTGTAACGGGGTTGGTCAATCAGCCCCAGCATTTT
- TRBJ2-7 TRBV5-1 - CASSLADTYEQYF TGCGCCAGCAGCTTGGCGGACACCTACGAGCAGTACTTC
- TRBJ1-4 TRBV25-1 - CASSGTTNEKLFF TGTGCCAGCAGTGGCACAACTAATGAAAAACTGTTTTTT
- TRBJ1-1 TRBV5-1 - CASSPQGITEAFF TGCGCCAGCAGCCCCCAGGGGATCACTGAAGCTTTCTTT
- TRBJ1-1 TRBV18 - CASSPDSATEAFF TGTGCCAGCTCACCAGATAGTGCGACTGAAGCTTTCTTT
TRBD2 TRBJ2-3 TRBV6-4 - CASSPTSGHTDTQYF TGTGCCAGCAGTCCGACTAGCGGACACACAGATACGCAGTATTTT
- TRBJ1-2 TRBV30 - CAWSASLTVNCGYTF TGTGCCTGGAGTGCTAGCCTGACGGTTAACTGTGGCTACACCTTC
- TRBJ1-4 TRBV5-1 - CASSLTGSNEKLFF TGCGCCAGCAGCTTGACAGGGTCCAATGAAAAACTGTTTTTT
- TRBJ1-6 TRBV7-6 - CASSLTTERSPLHF TGTGCCAGCAGCTTAACCACGGAACGTTCACCCCTCCACTTT
- TRBJ2-7 TRBV28 few CASTLAGSPYEQYF TGTGCCAGCACTTTGGCAGGTTCACCCTACGAGCAGTACTTC
- TRBJ2-7 TRBV7-9 once CASSTLSGPRSYEQYF TGTGCCAGCAGCACACTTTCCGGACCTAGATCCTACGAGCAGTACTTC
- TRBJ2-2 TRBV30 - CAWKRAGELFF TGTGCCTGGAAGCGAGCCGGGGAGCTGTTTTTT
- TRBJ2-7 TRBV7-7 - CASSEPGRKNYEQYF TGTGCTAGCAGCGAACCGGGACGGAAGAATTACGAGCAGTACTTC
- TRBJ1-1 TRBV5-1 - CASSVLTGNTEAFF TGCGCCAGCAGCGTTTTGACAGGAAACACTGAAGCTTTCTTT
- TRBJ2-7 TRBV19 - CASSIGMSSWASYEQYF TGTGCCAGTAGTATAGGAATGTCTTCCTGGGCCTCCTACGAGCAGTACTTC
- TRBJ1-5 TRBV19 - CASSMAPGANQPQHF TGTGCCAGTAGTATGGCCCCTGGGGCCAATCAGCCCCAGCATTTT
TRBD2 TRBJ2-5 TRBV5-1 - CASNQGGSLETQYF TGCGCCAGCAACCAGGGAGGGTCCCTAGAGACCCAGTACTTC
- TRBJ2-7 TRBV29-1 - CSVKSGPEQYF TGCAGCGTTAAGAGCGGTCCCGAGCAGTACTTC
- TRBJ1-1 TRBV30 - CAWSLTVEAFF TGTGCCTGGAGTTTGACAGTTGAAGCTTTCTTT
- TRBJ1-5 TRBV6-1 - CASCPAGPSNQPQHF TGTGCCAGCTGTCCAGCAGGGCCGAGCAATCAGCCCCAGCATTTT
- TRBJ2-5 TRBV7-2 - CASSLQAGETQYF TGTGCCAGCAGCTTACAGGCGGGGGAGACCCAGTACTTC
- TRBJ2-7 TRBV7-2 - CASSSGLATYEQYF TGTGCCAGCAGCTCCGGACTGGCGACCTACGAGCAGTACTTC
TRBD1 TRBJ1-1 TRBV2 - CASRGQGNTEAFF TGTGCCAGCAGAGGACAGGGTAACACTGAAGCTTTCTTT
- TRBJ2-1 TRBV11-3 - CASSLGRTDNEQFF TGTGCCAGCAGCTTAGGCCGGACAGATAATGAGCAGTTCTTC
- TRBJ2-1 TRBV6-5 - CASSWDFSVRNEQFF TGTGCCAGCAGTTGGGACTTCTCAGTCCGCAATGAGCAGTTCTTC
TRBD1 TRBJ1-2 TRBV27 - CASSLSGDRAFRGYTF TGTGCCAGCAGTTTATCCGGGGACAGGGCGTTTCGAGGCTACACCTTC
TRBD1 TRBJ1-2 TRBV11-2 - CASSPRQGEGGYTF TGTGCCAGCAGCCCAAGACAGGGAGAGGGCGGCTACACCTTC
- TRBJ2-7 TRBV5-1 - CASSPIESVYEQYF TGCGCCAGCAGCCCCATAGAATCGGTCTACGAGCAGTACTTC
- TRBJ1-1 TRBV19 - CASRPFPQGRLTEAFF TGTGCCAGTAGACCCTTCCCCCAGGGGCGCCTCACTGAAGCTTTCTTT
- TRBJ2-7 TRBV5-1 - CASSLGSSPPYEQYF TGCGCCAGCAGCTTGGGGAGCTCGCCTCCCTACGAGCAGTACTTC
TRBD2 TRBJ2-7 TRBV29-1 - CSVGASGGYEQYF TGCAGCGTTGGGGCTAGCGGGGGCTACGAGCAGTACTTC
TRBD1 TRBJ1-3 TRBV5-4 - CASSLGQGASGNTIYF TGTGCCAGCAGCTTGGGGCAGGGGGCCTCTGGAAACACCATATATTTT
TRBD2 TRBJ2-1 TRBV9 - CASSVGLAAYNEQFF TGTGCCAGCAGCGTAGGACTAGCGGCATACAATGAGCAGTTCTTC
- TRBJ2-3 TRBV5-1 - CASSLEPPRASSTDTQYF TGCGCCAGCAGCTTGGAACCTCCCCGAGCCTCTAGCACAGATACGCAGTATTTT
- TRBJ1-1 TRBV5-4 - CASSLEGRGTEAFF TGTGCCAGCAGCTTGGAGGGGCGAGGTACTGAAGCTTTCTTT
- TRBJ1-6 TRBV6-5 - CASTLTGPNSPLHF TGTGCCAGCACCTTGACAGGACCTAATTCACCCCTCCACTTT
- TRBJ2-7 TRBV4-2 - CASSLGDFSYEQYF TGTGCCAGCAGCCTAGGGGACTTCTCCTACGAGCAGTACTTC
TRBD1 TRBJ2-1 TRBV19 - CASSPSWQGDEQFF TGTGCCAGTAGTCCGTCATGGCAGGGGGATGAGCAGTTCTTC
- TRBJ2-4 TRBV4-1 - CASSQGAGAGTKNIQYF TGCGCCAGCAGCCAAGGGGCGGGGGCCGGAACCAAAAACATTCAGTACTTC
TRBD1 TRBJ2-7 TRBV6-1 - CASSGLGTANYEQYF TGTGCCAGCAGTGGGCTCGGGACAGCTAACTACGAGCAGTACTTC